The 10 T cell receptor beta chains below were found in one sample sequenced in a study of response to subunit inactivated influenza vaccine. TCRdb ran MiXCR on the RT-PCR reads and lists one entry per CDR3 protein. The sample records 150,000 to 200,000 distinct CDR3 sequences, approximately 12% being singletons. This sample also belongs to another study, concerning T cells expressing NK-cell markers. This second study says: UMI-tagged 5'RACE template switching yielded the TCR beta cDNA.

The material sequenced was CD8+ T cells sorted from PBMCs, taken 12 days after vaccination. These receptors all stem from a man aged 50 to 60 who received an inactivated influenza vaccine.

The V gene is TRBV4-3, the J gene TRBJ2-7; D is ambiguous. This CDR3 is 14 amino acids long. The V gene lost 0 bases and the J gene lost 3 bases, with 9 bases spanning the gap. The V gene's germline CDR1 is LGHNA and CDR2 YSLEER. The CDR3 DNA sequence: TGCGCCAGCAGCCAAGATTGGACCCACTACGAGCAGTACTTC. Translating gives CASSQDWTHYEQYF.

This clonotype was seen many times. The chain is built from TRBV4-1 and TRBJ2-1; 13 bases align to TRBD2. The CDR3 is 16 amino acids. Germline CDR1 MGHRA, CDR2 YSYEKL. Germline trimming cut 2 bases from V and 5 bases from J; bases unmatched to any gene: 3. The CDR3 sequence is CASSQTLAGGHNEQFF. CDR3 DNA sequence: TGCGCCAGCAGCCAAACACTAGCGGGGGGGCACAATGAGCAGTTCTTC.

This clonotype was observed a handful of times. The chain uses TRBV30 and TRBJ2-1; D possibly corresponds to TRBD1 (6 bases). This CDR3 has 13 residues. Germline-derived CDR1 and CDR2 are GTSNPN and SVGIG (reference sequence). V lost 0 bases and J 3 bases, leaving 6 bases between the germline ends. The CDR3 sequence is CAWSVGGYNEQFF. Written as DNA, the CDR3 is TGTGCCTGGAGTGTAGGGGGCTACAATGAGCAGTTCTTC.

The chain has TRBV11-2 and TRBJ2-4, with 7 positions matching TRBD2. Germline CDR1 is SGHAT and CDR2 is FQNNGV. CDR3 length: 14 amino acids. V lost 4 bases to trimming and J lost 8 bases; unmatched junction nucleotides: 8. The CDR3 here is CASSSGLGWDIQYF. The CDR3 coding sequence is TGTGCCAGCAGCTCCGGACTAGGTTGGGACATTCAGTACTTC.

This chain joins TRBV9 and TRBJ2-3; 7 nucleotides align to TRBD2. Per germline, CDR1 SGDLS and CDR2 YYNGEE. The V segment lost 4 bases and the J segment 0 bases; nucleotides outside the gene matches: 11. CDR3 size: 17 residues. The CDR3 coding sequence is TGTGCCAGCAGCCGAAGATCTAGCGGACCTAGCACAGATACGCAGTATTTT. Translation gives CASSRRSSGPSTDTQYF.

There are many counts of this clonotype. The rearrangement links TRBV11-2 to TRBJ2-7; no firm D call. The CDR3 extends over 12 amino acids. The ends were cut back, 1 base at V and 3 bases at J, with 4 bases in the middle. The germline V gene has CDR1 SGHAT and CDR2 FQNNGV. In DNA form, the CDR3 reads TGTGCCAGCAGCTTAGGCCACTACGAGCAGTACTTC. It yields the protein CASSLGHYEQYF.

This clonotype was seen a handful of times. V is TRBV2 and J is TRBJ2-7; D may be TRBD1 (6 bases). CDR1 is SNHLY and CDR2 is FYNNEI in the germline V gene. The CDR3 loop spans 13 amino acids. With 10 bases removed from V and 3 bases from J, the gap between germline ends came to 16 bases. CDR3 loop: CATKRGSHYEQYF. CDR3 DNA sequence: TGTGCCACAAAAAGGGGGTCCCACTACGAGCAGTACTTC.

The V gene is TRBV28, the J gene TRBJ2-7; D might be TRBD1 (7 bases). Germline V lookup: CDR1 MDHEN, CDR2 SYDVKM. Trimming left V 6 bases short and J 1 base short, with 16 bases between. The CDR3 runs 15 residues. The CDR3 region is CASSRGRGASYEQYF. The CDR3 region has the DNA TGTGCCAGCAGCAGGGGCAGGGGGGCTTCCTACGAGCAGTACTTC.

This chain uses TRBV28 with TRBJ2-1; D remains ambiguous. The CDR3 sequence is 12 residues long. Germline V gene lookup returns CDR1 MDHEN and CDR2 SYDVKM. V shed 8 bases and J shed 2 bases, with 7 bases lying between them. The CDR3 region is CASGDPYNEQFF. The DNA for the CDR3 is TGTGCCAGCGGAGACCCCTACAATGAGCAGTTCTTC.

The chain combines TRBV11-2 with TRBJ2-3; D unclear. Germline values: CDR1 SGHAT, CDR2 FQNNGV. Trimming removed 3 bases from V and 1 base from J, with 11 bases in between. The CDR3 length is 15 residues. The CDR3 region is CASSLILSGTDTQYF. The CDR3 DNA follows: TGTGCCAGCAGCTTGATATTATCGGGCACAGATACGCAGTATTTT.